One sample yielded the 27 T cell receptor beta chains listed below, sequenced in a study of T cell repertoires in cytomegalovirus infection. One entry per CDR3 protein results from TCRdb running MiXCR on the reads. This table has about 310,000 distinct CDR3 sequences, 20% to 25% appearing once. What these receptors recognize is not known. Here the sequenced sample was cultured PBMCs, taken from culture after CMV antigen stimulation. These receptors were obtained from a human donor in good health (CMV status not recorded). Some clones in this sample may be carry-over from other donors' samples.

This clonotype showed up just a few times. V usage is TRBV6-2 or TRBV6-3 and J usage is TRBJ2-5, with TRBD2 identical over 9 bases. The CDR3 has 16 amino acids. Unmatched junction bases numbered 9, after V lost 5 bases and J lost 2 bases. CDR1 is MNHEY and CDR2 is SVGEGT in the germline V gene. The CDR3 DNA is TGTGCCAGCAGTAAAGGGACTAGCTCGGAACAAGAGACCCAGTACTTC. The encoded protein is CASSKGTSSEQETQYF.

This clonotype was found a few times. The chain couples TRBV27 to TRBJ2-7; TRBD2 matches 11 bases. This CDR3 is 14 amino acids long. CDR1 is MNHEY and CDR2 is SMNVEV in the germline V gene (reference sequence). J lost 3 bases, V lost 6 bases, and 4 bases had no gene match. CDR3 sequence reads: CASSQGLADYEQYV. The CDR3 bases are TGTGCCAGCAGCCAGGGACTAGCGGACTACGAGCAGTACGTC.

This clonotype has at least ten counts. This chain joins TRBV27 and TRBJ2-7; D remains ambiguous. The length of the CDR3 is 15 residues. The germline V gene encodes CDR1 MNHEY and CDR2 SMNVEV (reference sequence). The V gene lost 2 bases and the J gene lost 2 bases, with 13 bases spanning the gap. The CDR3 reads CASSLVALGTYEQYV. CDR3 nucleotides: TGTGCCAGCAGTTTAGTCGCTCTGGGGACCTACGAGCAGTACGTC.

This clonotype was counted only a few times. The chain joins TRBV6-2 or TRBV6-3 to TRBJ2-1; TRBD2 is a possible D gene (5 bases). Trimming removed 6 bases from V and 4 bases from J, with 19 bases in between. CDR1 is MNHEY and CDR2 is SVGEGT in the germline V gene. The CDR3 consists of 16 residues. The CDR3, as DNA: TGTGCCAGCAGCCCCGGCCCGGGGAAGGGATACAATGAGCAGTTCTTC. Protein product: CASSPGPGKGYNEQFF.

The chain links TRBV12-3 or TRBV12-4 to TRBJ2-3, with 7 bases matching TRBD2. The V segment lost 5 bases and the J segment 0 bases; nucleotides outside the gene matches: 2. The length of the CDR3 is 14 residues. The CDR3 nucleotides read TGTGCCAGCAGTACGCGGGAGAGCACAGATACGCAGTATTTT. Its protein is CASSTRESTDTQYF.

This clonotype was seen many times. V gene TRBV7-2 combines with J gene TRBJ2-3; D unresolved. CDR1 and CDR2 (germline): SGHTA, FQGNSA. This CDR3 has 16 residues. V gave up 2 bases and J gave up 2 bases, with 14 bases separating them. The CDR3 sequence is CASSLNGGVVTDTQYF. DNA of the CDR3: TGTGCCAGCAGCTTAAACGGCGGAGTAGTCACAGATACGCAGTATTTT.

This chain connects TRBV5-4 to TRBJ1-2; the D is unclear. The CDR3 spans 14 residues. Germline CDR1 is SGHNT and CDR2 is YYREEE (reference sequence). The V end was cut by 0 bases, the J end by 1 base, with 7 bases between. CDR3 nucleotide sequence: TGTGCCAGCAGCTTGGGCGCCAGTAACTATGGCTACACCTTC. Translation: CASSLGASNYGYTF.

In this sample, this clonotype turned up a few times. The gene calls are TRBV6-5 and TRBJ2-2; no firm D call. CDR3 length: 14 residues. Germline V gene sequence: CDR1 MNHEY, CDR2 SVGAGI. The V end lost 0 bases, the J end lost 6 bases, and 8 bases lay between the germline ends. CDR3 amino acids: CASSYSTGPGELFF. The CDR3 DNA follows: TGTGCCAGCAGTTACTCGACCGGCCCCGGGGAGCTGTTTTTT.

The V and J genes are TRBV29-1 and TRBJ2-3; 7 bases align to TRBD2. The V and J ends lost 6 bases and 4 bases, in that order; junction bases with no gene match: 13. Germline CDR1 reads SQVTM; CDR2 reads ANQGSEA. The CDR3 spans 15 residues. CDR3 sequence: CSVASGLAVPDTQYF. CDR3 sequence (DNA): TGCAGCGTCGCCTCGGGGCTAGCGGTCCCAGATACGCAGTATTTT.

This clonotype was seen at least ten times. The chain combines TRBV7-2 with TRBJ2-7; 7 bases are a match to TRBD2. From germline, CDR1 is SGHTA and CDR2 FQGNSA. Trimming took 5 bases from V and 0 from J; bases not matched to a gene: 4. The CDR3 spans 14 residues. The CDR3 sequence: CASSPSGSSYEQYF. The CDR3 DNA reads TGTGCCAGCAGCCCTAGCGGCAGCTCCTACGAGCAGTACTTC. Based on the CDR3 plus reference TRBV7-2 and TRBJ2-7, the full variable domain is GAGVSQSPSNKVTEKGKDVELRCDPISGHTALYWYRQSLGQGLEFLIYFQGNSAPDKSGLPSDRFSAERTGGSVSTLTIQRTQQEDSAVYLCASSPSGSSYEQYFGPGTRLTVT.

This clonotype showed up just a few times. Being one base from a much bigger clone, this may be a read error. V usage is TRBV27 and J usage is TRBJ1-6; the D gene is possibly TRBD1 (5 bases). The CDR3 is 18 residues long. Looked up from germline, CDR1 is MNHEY and CDR2 is SMNVEV (reference sequence). This CDR3 is CVSSQRTPMSSYNSPLHF. The CDR3, as DNA: TGTGTCAGCAGCCAGCGGACACCCATGAGCTCCTATAATTCACCCCTCCACTTT.

This clonotype was detected a few times. The chain joins TRBV6-2 or TRBV6-3 to TRBJ2-2; 8 positions match TRBD2. The CDR3 runs 16 residues. V lost 0 bases and J lost 0; bases outside the gene matches: 0. Germline V CDR1 and CDR2: MNHEY, SVGEGT. CDR3 residues: CASSYSLAANTGELFF. For the CDR3, the DNA is TGTGCCAGCAGTTACTCACTAGCGGCGAACACCGGGGAGCTGTTTTTT.

J is TRBJ1-1 and V is TRBV20-1; no firm D call. Germline V gives CDR1 DFQATT, CDR2 SNEGSKA (reference sequence). V was trimmed by 0 bases and J by 0 bases, leaving 8 bases between them. This CDR3 is 14 amino acids long. The CDR3: CSARDIGLNTEAFF. DNA of the CDR3: TGCAGTGCTAGAGATATTGGTCTGAACACTGAAGCTTTCTTT.

This clonotype has at least ten counts. This chain joins TRBV7-6 and TRBJ2-5, with no clear D. Trimming took 0 bases from V and 5 from J, leaving 7 bases between them. The CDR3 consists of 13 residues. Germline lookup yields CDR1 SGHVS and CDR2 FNYEAQ. The CDR3: CASSLALAETQYF. CDR3 coding DNA: TGTGCCAGCAGCTTAGCGCTCGCCGAGACCCAGTACTTC.

Comment on this clonotype: A much larger clone is a single base away; this may be a read error. This chain links TRBV7-6 with TRBJ2-5, with TRBD2 identical over 9 bases. The CDR3 consists of 18 residues. Per germline, CDR1 SGHVS and CDR2 FNYEAQ. CDR3 sequence (DNA): TGTGCCAGCAGCTCAAGGGGGTCGCTGTCTAGCGGGACAAAGACCCGGTACTTC. This translates into CASSSRGSLSSGTKTRYF.

The rearrangement uses TRBV29-1 and TRBJ2-1; TRBD1 agrees at 7 bases. V shed 5 bases, J shed 0 bases, and the junction held 4 bases outside the gene matches. Looked up from germline, CDR1 is SQVTM and CDR2 is ANQGSEA. The CDR3 has 14 amino acids. The CDR3 coding sequence is TGCAGCGTTACAGGGGACAGCTCCTACAATGAGCAGTTCTTC. Translated, it gives CSVTGDSSYNEQFF.

This clonotype was detected only a few times. The chain is built from TRBV27 and TRBJ1-2; TRBD1 matches 8 bases. V lost 4 bases and J lost 4; bases outside the gene matches: 20. This CDR3 has 19 amino acids. Germline V lookup: CDR1 MNHEY, CDR2 SMNVEV (reference sequence). CDR3 sequence (DNA): TGTGCCAGCAGTTGGTCAGGGGGCTTTAGGGTCTCTTCCCGCTATGGCTACACCTTC. This translates into CASSWSGGFRVSSRYGYTF.

A word on this clonotype: A read error may be the cause here, since a much bigger clone is one base away. V and J are TRBV7-9 and TRBJ2-7; TRBD1 matches at 8 bases. The germline CDR1 and CDR2 sequences are SEHNR and FQNEAQ (reference sequence). The CDR3 sequence is 13 residues long. The V segment lost 4 bases and the J segment 2 bases; nucleotides outside the gene matches: 1. The CDR3 sequence: CASSWGQAYEQYF. The CDR3 DNA follows: TGTGCCAGCAGCTGGGGACAGGCCTACGAGCAGTACTTC.

This clonotype was recorded many times. The V gene is TRBV11-3, the J gene TRBJ2-3; 9 bases are a match to TRBD2. Germline trimming cut 3 bases from V and 4 bases from J; bases unmatched to any gene: 8. The CDR3 runs 16 residues. Per germline, CDR1 SGHNT and CDR2 YENEEA. DNA for the CDR3: TGTGCCAGCAGCTTCCCAGATAGCGGGAGTGCAGATACGCAGTATTTT. Protein product: CASSFPDSGSADTQYF.

This clonotype was recorded a few times. The rearrangement links TRBV5-8 to TRBJ2-7, with a weak D call TRBD1 (6 bases). Trimming pared 3 bases from V and 0 bases from J, leaving 10 bases between. Germline CDR1 reads SGHTS; CDR2 reads YDEGEE. This CDR3 has 14 amino acids. The CDR3, as DNA: TGTGCCAGCAGCTCCAGGGGATCCTCCTACGAGCAGTACTTC. Translation: CASSSRGSSYEQYF.

There are a few counts of this clonotype. The chain couples TRBV19 to TRBJ2-3, with TRBD1 identical over 9 bases. The V and J ends lost 5 bases and 3 bases, in that order; junction bases with no gene match: 6. CDR1 LNHDA and CDR2 SQIVND come from the germline V gene (reference sequence). The CDR3 contains 15 residues. The CDR3: CASSQNRGRTDTQYF. The CDR3 DNA reads as TGTGCCAGTAGTCAGAACAGGGGGCGGACAGATACGCAGTATTTT.

The V and J genes are TRBV11-2 and TRBJ2-5; no firm D call. The CDR3 is made up of 12 amino acids. Trimming took off 2 bases at V and 5 bases at J, with 6 bases between the two ends. The V gene's germline CDR1 is SGHAT and CDR2 FQNNGV. The CDR3 DNA follows: TGTGCCAGCAGCTTAAATTTCGAGACCCAGTACTTC. It codes for CASSLNFETQYF. The full variable domain, in which reference TRBV11-2 and TRBJ2-5 provide the parts outside the CDR3, is EAGVAQSPRYKIIEKRQSVAFWCNPISGHATLYWYQQILGQGPKLLIQFQNNGVVDDSQLPKDRFSAERLKGVDSTLKIQPAKLEDSAVYLCASSLNFETQYFGPGTRLLVL.

The genes are TRBV6-2 or TRBV6-3 and TRBJ1-1; unclear D gene. Germline V gives CDR1 MNHEY, CDR2 SVGEGT. The CDR3 runs to 15 residues. The germline V and J ends were trimmed by 2 bases and 1 base, with 11 bases remaining between them. Here the CDR3 reads CASSYSRRQNTEAFF. The CDR3 bases are TGTGCCAGCAGTTACAGCCGCCGACAGAACACTGAAGCTTTCTTT.

The rearrangement joins TRBV6-6 to TRBJ2-1; D might be TRBD1 or TRBD2, each matching 6 bases. This CDR3 is 13 amino acids long. Germline values: CDR1 MNHNY, CDR2 SVGAGI (reference sequence). Trimming pared 10 bases from V and 8 bases from J, leaving 18 bases between. CDR3 region: CANPTGAPDEQFF. As DNA, the CDR3 is TGTGCCAATCCGACGGGGGCGCCGGATGAGCAGTTCTTC.

Of note for this clonotype: This may stem from a read error, because a much larger clone lies one nucleotide away. The chain combines TRBV6-2 or TRBV6-3 with TRBJ2-1, with a tentative D call TRBD1 (5 bases). Germline V gene data show CDR1 as MNHEY and CDR2 as SVGEGT. Trimming removed 11 bases from V and 3 bases from J, with 11 bases in between. CDR3 length equals 12 residues. The CDR3, as DNA: TGTGCCGGTGGGGCGCGCTACAATGAGCAGTTCTTC. Translating it yields CAGGARYNEQFF.

This clonotype was seen only a few times. This rearrangement joins TRBV7-8 to TRBJ2-1, with 10 bases identical to TRBD2. V gave up 5 bases and J gave up 9 bases; unmatched junction bases: 10. CDR3 length: 15 residues. Per the germline V gene, CDR1 is SGHVS and CDR2 is FQNEAQ. The CDR3 sequence: CASSPARAGGREQFF. The CDR3, as DNA: TGTGCCAGCAGCCCCGCCCGAGCGGGAGGGCGTGAGCAGTTCTTC.

This clonotype was found a few times. The CDR3 DNA sequence: TGTGCCAGCATTTTTACTGGGCGCGGGTCCTACGAGCAGTACTTC. It codes for CASIFTGRGSYEQYF. The chain employs TRBV28 and TRBJ2-7; a possible D gene is TRBD2 (5 bases). The CDR3 sequence is 15 residues long. The germline CDR1 and CDR2 sequences are MDHEN and SYDVKM. V was shortened by 7 bases and J by 1 base, with 17 bases between the two germline ends.